Listed below are T cell receptor beta chains from one sample, sequenced in a study of long-term antiretroviral therapy in people with HIV. Clones were read by immunoSEQ multiplex PCR, and TCRdb kept only the in-frame ones, dropping some. This sample has about 28,000 clones, with around 84% found just once. The sample here was unsorted PBMCs, taken 0.8 years after starting antiretroviral therapy. The receptors shown here come from a woman aged 30 to 39 with HIV. Both conserved end residues are part of each CDR3. Each record gives: V gene, D gene, J gene, CDR3 protein, CDR3 DNA. A D gene is named only where the DNA matches it firmly.

>TRBV19|NA|TRBJ1-3
CATARAGNTIYF
TGTGCCACCGCTCGGGCCGGAAACACCATATATTTT
>TRBV7-9|NA|TRBJ1-2
CASSSYNYGYTF
TGTGCCAGCAGCTCTTATAACTATGGCTACACCTTC
>TRBV7-8|NA|TRBJ2-7
CASSLESSYEQYF
TGTGCCAGCAGCTTAGAGTCCTCCTACGAGCAGTACTTC
>TRBV5-1|TRBD1|TRBJ2-2
CASSLEGTVAGELFF
TGCGCCAGCAGCTTGGAAGGGACAGTAGCCGGGGAGCTGTTTTTT
>TRBV6-6|NA|TRBJ1-5
CASSRTVDQPQHF
TGTGCCAGCAGTAGGACTGTAGATCAGCCCCAGCATTTT
>TRBV13|TRBD2|TRBJ2-5
CASSSPPLAGGIQETQYF
TGTGCCAGCAGCTCCCCCCCTCTGGCGGGGGGGATCCAAGAGACCCAGTACTTC
>TRBV6-5|NA|TRBJ2-5
CASTTPLEGTQYF
TGTGCCAGCACCACCCCCCTTGAAGGGACCCAGTACTTC
>TRBV6-5|NA|TRBJ1-1
CASSYAMSLTEAFF
TGTGCCAGCAGTTACGCAATGTCGCTCACTGAAGCTTTCTTT
>TRBV5-1|NA|TRBJ1-5
CASSLLGGSNQPQHF
TGCGCCAGCAGTTTGTTGGGGGGAAGCAATCAGCCCCAGCATTTT
>TRBV29-1|NA|TRBJ2-5
CSVPISETQYF
TGCAGCGTCCCCATTTCGGAGACCCAGTACTTC
>TRBV5-3|TRBD1|TRBJ1-5
CASSRGRESNQPQHF
TGTGCCAGCTCCAGGGGGCGGGAGAGCAATCAGCCCCAGCATTTT